Listed below are T cell receptor beta chains from one sample, sequenced in a study of post-analysis software for immune sequencing data. Each CDR3 protein gets one entry after TCRdb re-called the PCR reads with MiXCR. The table lists some 890,000 distinct CDR3 sequences, 53% of them singletons. Sequenced sample: blood. The source of these receptors is a girl aged 5-17 years with multiple sclerosis. The CDR3 runs from the conserved cysteine through the conserved F or W. Fields, in order: D gene, clone size, V gene, J gene, CDR3 DNA, CDR3 protein. A D gene is named only where the DNA matches it firmly. Where a row states a size, it is once, few, many or the class of an expanded clone; other rows omit it.

d_call: NA
clone_size: few
v_call: TRBV6-5
j_call: TRBJ2-3
cdr3_nt: TGTGCCAGCAGTCCATCAAAATACACAGATACGCAGTATTTT
cdr3_aa: CASSPSKYTDTQYF

d_call: NA
clone_size: NA
v_call: TRBV29-1
j_call: TRBJ2-3
cdr3_nt: TGCAGCTCTGACACAGATACGCGGTATTTT
cdr3_aa: CSSDTDTRYF

d_call: NA
clone_size: NA
v_call: TRBV12-5
j_call: TRBJ2-4
cdr3_nt: TGTGCTAGTTTAGGGGCGGCGGAAAACATTCAGTACTTC
cdr3_aa: CASLGAAENIQYF

d_call: NA
clone_size: few
v_call: TRBV4-1
j_call: TRBJ2-1
cdr3_nt: TGCGCCAGCAGCCAAGATATGGGCTTCTATAATGAGCAGTTCTTC
cdr3_aa: CASSQDMGFYNEQFF

d_call: NA
clone_size: NA
v_call: TRBV10-1
j_call: TRBJ2-1
cdr3_nt: TGCGCCAGCAGTGTCGGCACCCTCGGTGAGCAGTTCTTC
cdr3_aa: CASSVGTLGEQFF

d_call: NA
clone_size: NA
v_call: TRBV5-1
j_call: TRBJ2-6
cdr3_nt: TGCGCCAGCAGCCTCAGCACCAAGAGCTCTGGGGCCAACGTCCTGACTTTC
cdr3_aa: CASSLSTKSSGANVLTF

d_call: NA
clone_size: once
v_call: TRBV20-1
j_call: TRBJ2-6
cdr3_nt: TGCAGTGCTAGACTGTTGGGAGGCGGGGCCAACGTCCTGACTTTC
cdr3_aa: CSARLLGGGANVLTF

d_call: TRBD1
clone_size: NA
v_call: TRBV29-1
j_call: TRBJ2-5
cdr3_nt: TGCAGCGTTGAATATAACAGGGGGCGAGAGACCCAGTACTTC
cdr3_aa: CSVEYNRGRETQYF

d_call: NA
clone_size: NA
v_call: TRBV12-3/TRBV12-4
j_call: TRBJ2-5
cdr3_nt: TGTGCCAGCAGTTCCCCAAGGGGGAAGACCCAGTACTTC
cdr3_aa: CASSSPRGKTQYF

d_call: NA
clone_size: NA
v_call: TRBV29-1
j_call: TRBJ2-7
cdr3_nt: TGCAGCGCCGGTCGGCTAGGGACCTACGAGCAGTACTTC
cdr3_aa: CSAGRLGTYEQYF

d_call: TRBD1
clone_size: few
v_call: TRBV29-1
j_call: TRBJ1-2
cdr3_nt: TGCAGCGTTCCTATACAGGGGGTTCGGGGCTACACCTTC
cdr3_aa: CSVPIQGVRGYTF

d_call: NA
clone_size: NA
v_call: TRBV7-2
j_call: TRBJ2-1
cdr3_nt: TGTGCCAGCAGCTCCCGAGGTGGGACTGAGCAGTTCTTC
cdr3_aa: CASSSRGGTEQFF

d_call: TRBD2
clone_size: NA
v_call: TRBV6-5
j_call: TRBJ2-7
cdr3_nt: TGTGCCCGCAGTTACGACGCGGGAGCGAGACCCTACGAGCAGTACTTC
cdr3_aa: CARSYDAGARPYEQYF

d_call: TRBD1
clone_size: NA
v_call: TRBV5-1
j_call: TRBJ2-7
cdr3_nt: TGTGCCAGCAGCTTAGCCTCGACAGGGACCTACGAGCAGTACTTC
cdr3_aa: CASSLASTGTYEQYF

d_call: NA
clone_size: NA
v_call: TRBV29-1
j_call: TRBJ2-3
cdr3_nt: TGCAGCGTGTACGGCCTAGCCTACACAGATACGCAGTATTTT
cdr3_aa: CSVYGLAYTDTQYF

d_call: TRBD2
clone_size: once
v_call: TRBV6-1
j_call: TRBJ2-4
cdr3_nt: TGTGCCAGCACTGATTCGGCTAGCGGGGGGGTCCACGGAGCCAAAAACATTCAGTACTTC
cdr3_aa: CASTDSASGGVHGAKNIQYF

d_call: TRBD1
clone_size: once
v_call: TRBV3-1
j_call: TRBJ2-3
cdr3_nt: TGTGCCAGCAGCATGGGACAGGGAGGGTTCGGCACAGATACGCAGTATTTT
cdr3_aa: CASSMGQGGFGTDTQYF

d_call: TRBD1
clone_size: NA
v_call: TRBV20-1
j_call: TRBJ2-7
cdr3_nt: TGCAGTGCTACAGAGGGGACAGCCTCCTACGAGCAGTACTTC
cdr3_aa: CSATEGTASYEQYF

d_call: TRBD1
clone_size: NA
v_call: TRBV3-1
j_call: TRBJ2-1
cdr3_nt: TGTGCCAGCAGCCAAGACAGGGGGAGAAGGTCCAATGAGCAGTTCTTC
cdr3_aa: CASSQDRGRRSNEQFF

d_call: NA
clone_size: NA
v_call: TRBV5-5
j_call: TRBJ1-4
cdr3_nt: TGTGCCAGCAGCTCCCCAGGACGGCATAATGAAAAACTGTTTTTT
cdr3_aa: CASSSPGRHNEKLFF

d_call: NA
clone_size: NA
v_call: TRBV12-3/TRBV12-4
j_call: TRBJ2-3
cdr3_nt: TGTGCCAGCACAACTTTTGGTCCCACAGATACGCAGTATTTT
cdr3_aa: CASTTFGPTDTQYF

d_call: NA
clone_size: NA
v_call: TRBV7-2
j_call: TRBJ2-5
cdr3_nt: TGTGCCAGCAGCAAGGCTGGGGTCTTACAAGAGACCCAGTACTTC
cdr3_aa: CASSKAGVLQETQYF

d_call: NA
clone_size: few
v_call: TRBV15
j_call: TRBJ2-1
cdr3_nt: TGTGCCACCAGCCTTAACGGTGCGGGGCCCTACAATGAGCAGTTCTTC
cdr3_aa: CATSLNGAGPYNEQFF

d_call: NA
clone_size: NA
v_call: TRBV6-1
j_call: TRBJ2-4
cdr3_nt: TGTGCCAGCAGTCCGCAGGTCCTAGCCAAAAACATTCAGTACTTC
cdr3_aa: CASSPQVLAKNIQYF

d_call: NA
clone_size: NA
v_call: TRBV7-8
j_call: TRBJ2-5
cdr3_nt: TGTGCCAGCAGCTTAGAGGGGCCGGGCCCCAAGTTAGAGACCCAGTACTTC
cdr3_aa: CASSLEGPGPKLETQYF

d_call: TRBD2
clone_size: few
v_call: TRBV29-1
j_call: TRBJ2-5
cdr3_nt: TGCAGCGTTGAAGAAGGCACTAGCGGCTCCCAGGAGCAGTACTTC
cdr3_aa: CSVEEGTSGSQEQYF

d_call: NA
clone_size: few
v_call: TRBV7-9
j_call: TRBJ2-5
cdr3_nt: TGTGCCGGCAGCTTATCTACTGGATCGACGGAGACCCAGTACTTC
cdr3_aa: CAGSLSTGSTETQYF

d_call: TRBD1
clone_size: few
v_call: TRBV7-2
j_call: TRBJ2-5
cdr3_nt: TGTGCCAGCAGCTTGGGACAGGGGGCTTCTGGAGAGACCCAGTACTTC
cdr3_aa: CASSLGQGASGETQYF

d_call: NA
clone_size: once
v_call: TRBV20-1
j_call: TRBJ2-7
cdr3_nt: TGCAGTGCTAGAGATCTCCTGAGGACAACCTCCTACGAGCAGTACTTC
cdr3_aa: CSARDLLRTTSYEQYF

d_call: TRBD1
clone_size: NA
v_call: TRBV30
j_call: TRBJ1-1
cdr3_nt: TGTGCCTGGAGACGGACAGGTCCCGCTGAAGCTTTCTTT
cdr3_aa: CAWRRTGPAEAFF

d_call: NA
clone_size: NA
v_call: TRBV29-1
j_call: TRBJ1-5
cdr3_nt: TGCAGCGTTTCTTCCCGCAATCAGCCCCAGCATTTT
cdr3_aa: CSVSSRNQPQHF

d_call: NA
clone_size: few
v_call: TRBV12-3/TRBV12-4
j_call: TRBJ2-1
cdr3_nt: TGTGCCAGCACCCTTAAGATGGCGGAGGCATACAATGAGCAGTTCTTC
cdr3_aa: CASTLKMAEAYNEQFF

d_call: NA
clone_size: NA
v_call: TRBV20-1
j_call: TRBJ1-2
cdr3_nt: TGCAGTGCTAGAGCGGAAATCGTGACTTATGGCTACACCTTC
cdr3_aa: CSARAEIVTYGYTF

d_call: NA
clone_size: NA
v_call: TRBV2
j_call: TRBJ1-4
cdr3_nt: TGTGCCAGCAGTGAAAAGTTAGGTGAAAAACGGTTTTTT
cdr3_aa: CASSEKLGEKRFF

d_call: TRBD2
clone_size: few
v_call: TRBV24-1
j_call: TRBJ2-1
cdr3_nt: TGTGCCACCAAGGCTAGCGGGAGCGGTGAGCAGTTCTTC
cdr3_aa: CATKASGSGEQFF

d_call: NA
clone_size: NA
v_call: TRBV3-1
j_call: TRBJ2-5
cdr3_nt: TGTGCCAGCAGCCAAGTGGCGTCGGGGGGACATAGGGAGACCCAGTACTTC
cdr3_aa: CASSQVASGGHRETQYF

d_call: NA
clone_size: NA
v_call: TRBV10-3
j_call: TRBJ2-3
cdr3_nt: TGTGCCATCAGTGATCTAGCCCCCAGCACAGATACGCAGTATTTT
cdr3_aa: CAISDLAPSTDTQYF

d_call: TRBD1
clone_size: few
v_call: TRBV24-1
j_call: TRBJ2-5
cdr3_nt: TGTGCCACCAGTGACACAGGGGGAACGGAGACCCAGTACTTC
cdr3_aa: CATSDTGGTETQYF

d_call: NA
clone_size: NA
v_call: TRBV5-1
j_call: TRBJ2-5
cdr3_nt: TGCGCCAGCAGCGCCGGGGTTCAAGAGACCCAGTACTTC
cdr3_aa: CASSAGVQETQYF

d_call: TRBD2
clone_size: NA
v_call: TRBV27
j_call: TRBJ2-5
cdr3_nt: TGTGCCAGCAGTTCGGGGGGGGTTCGAGAGACCCAGTACTTC
cdr3_aa: CASSSGGVRETQYF

d_call: NA
clone_size: NA
v_call: TRBV10-3
j_call: TRBJ2-3
cdr3_nt: TGTGCCATCAGTGAGTCGAGGGCTGGCACGGATACGCAGTATTTT
cdr3_aa: CAISESRAGTDTQYF

d_call: TRBD2
clone_size: few
v_call: TRBV28
j_call: TRBJ2-7
cdr3_nt: TGTGCCAGCAGTTCCCTCGAAGCGGGAGGGTCCTACGAGCAGTACTTC
cdr3_aa: CASSSLEAGGSYEQYF